The following is a TCR beta chain sequence with its context. The sample comes from a study of blood T cell repertoires in COVID-19. The CDR3 spans 14 residues. Germline loops: CDR1 MDHEN, CDR2 SYDVKM. Deletions cut 2 bases from V and 0 bases from J, with 5 bases between. The study recruited people aged about 18 to 90 years across under 25 US areas. Cohort allocation depended upon clinical history that participants reported. Two consecutive negative NP/OP PCR tests, clearance, or resolved symptoms defined Cohort 3 recovery. Sequenced by immunoSEQ multiplex PCR; TCRdb stores in-frame clones only, minus some. The sample holds about 340,000 clones, more than 85% seen once.

The receptor was derived from a woman aged 25 to 39 who had recovered from COVID-19. Sequencing was carried out using PBMCs or T cells enriched from blood (not recorded which). The chain uses TRBV28 and TRBJ2-1, with D tentatively TRBD2 (5 bases). CDR3 region: CASSLGGSYNEQFF. Written as DNA, the CDR3 is TGTGCCAGCAGTTTAGGAGGCTCCTACAATGAGCAGTTCTTC.